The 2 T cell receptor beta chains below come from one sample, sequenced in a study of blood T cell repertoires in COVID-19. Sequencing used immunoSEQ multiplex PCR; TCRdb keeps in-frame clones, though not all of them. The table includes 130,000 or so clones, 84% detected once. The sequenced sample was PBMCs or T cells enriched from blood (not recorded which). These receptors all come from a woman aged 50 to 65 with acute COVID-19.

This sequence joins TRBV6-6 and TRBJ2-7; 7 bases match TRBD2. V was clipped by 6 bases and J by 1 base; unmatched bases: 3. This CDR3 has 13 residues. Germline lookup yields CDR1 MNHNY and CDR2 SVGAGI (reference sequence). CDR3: CASRTSVSYEQYF. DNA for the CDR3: TGTGCCAGCAGAACTAGCGTTTCCTACGAGCAGTACTTC.

The CDR3 loop reads CASSETVPGYNTEAFF. DNA for the CDR3: TGTGCCAGCAGTGAAACAGTGCCGGGGTATAACACTGAAGCTTTCTTT. This sequence joins TRBV6-1 and TRBJ1-1; D ambiguous. This CDR3 comprises 16 residues. CDR1 MNHNS and CDR2 SASEGT come from the germline V gene. Trimming shortened V by 2 bases and J by 2 bases, and 15 bases separated the two germline ends.